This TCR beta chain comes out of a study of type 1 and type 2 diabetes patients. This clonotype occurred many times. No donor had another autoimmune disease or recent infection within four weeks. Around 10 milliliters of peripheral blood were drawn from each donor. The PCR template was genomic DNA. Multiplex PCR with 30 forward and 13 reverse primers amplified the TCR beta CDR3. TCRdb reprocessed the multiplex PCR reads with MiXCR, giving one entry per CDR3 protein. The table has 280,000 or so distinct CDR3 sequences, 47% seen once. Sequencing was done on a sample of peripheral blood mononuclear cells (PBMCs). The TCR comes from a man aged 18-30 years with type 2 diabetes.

The CDR3 DNA sequence: TGTGCCTCACGGGACCATCCTAATTCACCCCTCCACTTT. Translated, it gives CASRDHPNSPLHF. The J gene is TRBJ1-6, the V gene TRBV2; D might be TRBD1 (5 bases). Between the trimmed V and J ends, which lost 11 bases and 6 bases, there was a span of 14 bases. Per germline, CDR1 SNHLY and CDR2 FYNNEI. The CDR3 is 13 residues long.